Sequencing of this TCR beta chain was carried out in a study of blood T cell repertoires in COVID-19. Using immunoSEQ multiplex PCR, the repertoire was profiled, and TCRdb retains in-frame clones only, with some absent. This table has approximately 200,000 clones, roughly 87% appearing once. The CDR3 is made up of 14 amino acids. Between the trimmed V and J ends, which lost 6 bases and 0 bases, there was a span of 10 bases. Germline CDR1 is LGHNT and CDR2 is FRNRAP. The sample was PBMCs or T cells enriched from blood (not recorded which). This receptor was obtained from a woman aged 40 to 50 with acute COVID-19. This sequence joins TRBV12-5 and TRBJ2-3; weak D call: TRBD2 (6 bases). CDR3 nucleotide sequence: TGTGCTAGTGGACGGGAGACTAGCACAGATACGCAGTATTTT. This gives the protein CASGRETSTDTQYF.